This T cell receptor beta chain was captured by sequencing in a study of CD8+CD57+ T cells in acquired aplastic anemia. In the study overall: Isolated CD4+ and CD8+ cells, once sorted, yielded DNA averaging roughly 3 ug. Study conclusions and caveats: Levels of CD8+ Simpson's diversity were not significantly distinct in patients versus controls.

This clonotype was seen ten or more times. Its cognate antigen is unknown. Genomic DNA was employed as the template in profiling TCR beta VDJ and CDR3. MiXCR, run by TCRdb on the reads, gives a single entry per CDR3 protein. The sample yields about 130,000 distinct CDR3 sequences, 48% seen once. The receptor was derived from a human donor in good health, serving as a control. The sequencing input was sorted CD4+, CD8+, or CD8+CD57+ T cells (not recorded which) from PBMCs.

In DNA, the CDR3 is TGTGCCAGTAGTATCCGTTATGGCTACACCTTC. Translation gives CASSIRYGYTF. The rearrangement joins TRBV19 to TRBJ1-2; no definite D call. Looked up from germline, CDR1 is LNHDA and CDR2 is SQIVND (reference sequence). The V and J ends lost 3 bases and 5 bases respectively, with 4 bases between them. The CDR3 sequence is 11 residues long.